The clone carrying this T cell receptor beta chain was counted at least ten times. Other DNA sequences in the same sample also yield this CDR3. Time point denoted: pretreatment peripheral blood. Patients' cancers were locally advanced or metastatic urothelial carcinomas. The data were taken from a study of PD-L1 blockade in urothelial cancer. Study information: Males with urothelial cancer arising in the bladder constituted about 90% of the roughly 29 patients. Per blood sample, T cells had a median of 141,255. Patients had received 0 to 3 prior chemotherapy regimens.

Profiled with immunoSEQ multiplex PCR; TCRdb holds only in-frame clones, not every one. The repertoire holds tens of thousands of clones, with around 84% as singletons. The sample in question was PBMCs, obtained around atezolizumab (anti-PD-L1) treatment. The sequence was collected from a woman aged 70-85 years with urothelial cancer.

CDR3 sequence reads: CSARGFNEQYF. CDR3 bases: TGCAGTGCTCGGGGGTTCAACGAGCAGTACTTC. The chain has TRBV20-1 and TRBJ2-7; D possibly corresponds to TRBD2 (6 bases). The CDR3 has 11 residues. Germline loops: CDR1 DFQATT, CDR2 SNEGSKA (reference sequence). V lost 5 bases and J lost 5, with 10 bases in between.